This T cell receptor (beta chain) was observed in a study of T cell repertoires in cytomegalovirus infection. About the research overall: CMV infection plus the matching HLA type was flagged by public TCR beta signatures.

Study findings and constraints: The response measured ex vivo was dominated by TCR beta clonotypes (HLA-C-restricted and CMV-specific).

TCRdb reprocessed the reads via MiXCR and lists one record per CDR3 protein. The sample contains some 800,000 distinct CDR3 sequences, about 33% of which appear only once. This clonotype has a count of ten or more. What it recognizes is unknown. Trimming at V came to 6 bases and at J to 5 bases, leaving 14 bases not matched to a gene. Germline CDR1 reads MNHEY; CDR2 reads SVGAGI. The CDR3 is made up of 17 amino acids. The receptor was isolated from a human donor in good health (CMV status not recorded). Some clones in this sample may be carry-over from other donors' samples. The sequences come from cultured CD8+ T cells from PBMCs, collected from culture after CMV antigen stimulation. The J gene is TRBJ2-3, the V gene TRBV6-5, with TRBD2 matching over 10 bases. The CDR3 sequence is CASSSYWKRGGEDTQYF. The CDR3 coding sequence is TGTGCCAGCAGCTCTTACTGGAAGCGGGGGGGCGAAGATACGCAGTATTTT.